This T cell receptor beta chain was obtained from a study of T cells after yellow fever vaccination. Whole-study results and caveats: Clones from primary vaccination mostly reappeared after the booster (roughly 97% CD4, over 85% CD8). Researchers report a weaker secondary response that nonetheless peaked faster, day 5 versus 15.

Between the trimmed V and J ends, which lost 3 bases and 6 bases, there was a span of 14 bases. Germline CDR1 is MDHEN and CDR2 is SYDVKM. CDR3 length: 15 amino acids. Each CDR3 protein is one row after TCRdb ran MiXCR on the 5' RACE reads. The sample contains 70,000 or so distinct CDR3 sequences, 5% to 6.5% of which appear only once. This clonotype was seen at least ten times. Its target is unknown. This sequence originates from a man younger than 35 who received the YFV17D yellow fever vaccine. J is TRBJ2-2 and V is TRBV28, with D perhaps matching TRBD1 (6 bases). The sample consisted of CD4+ T cells sorted from PBMCs, taken roughly 15 days after the first yellow fever vaccination. The CDR3 loop reads CASSFGTGSAGELFF. The CDR3 coding sequence is TGTGCCAGCAGTTTCGGTACAGGGAGCGCCGGGGAGCTGTTTTTT.